A selection of T cell receptor beta chains follows, all from one sample in a study of blood T cell repertoires in COVID-19. Sequenced by immunoSEQ multiplex PCR; TCRdb stores in-frame clones only, minus some. The sample holds approximately 25,000 clones, approximately 80% seen once. Sequences were obtained from peripheral blood. The receptors were sampled from a woman between 65 and 79 years old with COVID-19, enrolled during active disease. The CDR3 runs from the conserved cysteine through the conserved F or W. A D gene is named only where the DNA matches it firmly. Size is stated for part of the rows, as once, few or many counts, or as a class when the clone is expanded.

TRBJ2-5,TRBD1,.,TRBV7-8,TGTGCCAGCAGCTTGGACAGGGGGGAGACCCAGTACTTC,CASSLDRGETQYF
TRBJ1-1,.,.,TRBV6-5,TGTGCCAGCAGTTATGAAGGGGTTAGAAACACTGAAGCTTTCTTT,CASSYEGVRNTEAFF
TRBJ2-1,.,.,TRBV9,TGTGCCAGCAGCCCAGGACAGACCCACTACAATGAGCAGTTCTTC,CASSPGQTHYNEQFF
TRBJ1-2,TRBD1,.,TRBV19,TGTGCCAGTAGTCCCCGGACAGGGGTTGGTGGCTACACCTTC,CASSPRTGVGGYTF
TRBJ1-1,TRBD1,.,TRBV10-3,TGTGCCATCAGTGAGTCGACAGGGGGCGGGTTATCGACTGAAGCTTTCTTT,CAISESTGGGLSTEAFF
TRBJ1-1,TRBD1,.,TRBV19,TGTGCCAGTAGTCCCCGGGACAGGGGAACGATCACTGAAGCTTTCTTT,CASSPRDRGTITEAFF
TRBJ2-2,.,.,TRBV9,TGTGCCAGCAGCCTGACATCGAACACCGGGGAGCTGTTTTTT,CASSLTSNTGELFF
TRBJ1-1,.,.,TRBV7-2,TGTGCCAGCAGCTTAAGGGCCGGACAGCTCCGGAGCATGAACACTGAAGCTTTCTTT,CASSLRAGQLRSMNTEAFF
TRBJ1-2,TRBD1,.,TRBV5-4,TGTGCCAGCAGCCCCGACAGGGACTATGGCTACACCTTC,CASSPDRDYGYTF
TRBJ2-5,TRBD1,.,TRBV4-3,TGCGCCAGCAGCCGATCTTCAGGGGGCAGGGAGACCCAGTACTTC,CASSRSSGGRETQYF
TRBJ1-3,.,.,TRBV6-5,TGTGCCAGCAGCGGGAGGGGTAACTCTGGAAACACCATATATTTT,CASSGRGNSGNTIYF
TRBJ2-7,TRBD2,.,TRBV6-2/TRBV6-3,TGTGCCAGCAGTGACCCCATAGCGGGGGGCCTACCCAGCTCCTACGAGCAGTACTTC,CASSDPIAGGLPSSYEQYF
TRBJ2-1,TRBD2,.,TRBV9,TGTGCCAGCAGCGCCGGACTAGTTCTTAGGGATGAGCAGTTCTTC,CASSAGLVLRDEQFF
TRBJ1-1,TRBD1,few,TRBV4-1,TGCGCCAGCAGCCAAGCCAGGGGGCTGAACACTGAAGCTTTCTTT,CASSQARGLNTEAFF
TRBJ1-2,TRBD1,.,TRBV28,TGTGCCAGTTCCGACAGGGCGTACTATGGCTACACCTTC,CASSDRAYYGYTF
TRBJ2-7,.,few,TRBV11-2,TGTGCCAGCCTGGGCGAGGGCTACGAGCAGTACTTC,CASLGEGYEQYF
TRBJ1-4,.,.,TRBV5-6,TGTGCCAGCAGCCCCCGGGGGGACGAGGGAGAAAAACTGTTTTTT,CASSPRGDEGEKLFF
TRBJ2-2,TRBD1,.,TRBV27,TGTGCCAGCACCATAGTCGTCGTGCCAGGGGGCTACACCGGGGAGCTGTTTTTT,CASTIVVVPGGYTGELFF
TRBJ1-2,.,.,TRBV6-2/TRBV6-3,TGTGCCAGCAGTCCAATAATTCGATCGGGAGTCGGAATCGATGGCTACACCTTC,CASSPIIRSGVGIDGYTF
TRBJ1-3,TRBD1,.,TRBV9,TGTGCCAGCAGCGTAGCCGGGACAGGGGGCGGTGGAAACACCATATATTTT,CASSVAGTGGGGNTIYF
TRBJ1-1,TRBD1,.,TRBV7-8,TGTGCCAGCAGCTCGACAGGGTTCGGAGTGAACACTGAAGCTTTCTTT,CASSSTGFGVNTEAFF
TRBJ1-3,TRBD1,.,TRBV6-1,TGTGCCAGCAGTGAAACTAGGGGGCCCTCTGGAAACACCATATATTTT,CASSETRGPSGNTIYF
TRBJ1-4,TRBD1,.,TRBV5-1,TGCGCCAGCAGCCGGAAACAGGGGCATAATGAAAAACTGTTTTTT,CASSRKQGHNEKLFF
TRBJ2-3,.,.,TRBV12-3/TRBV12-4,TGTGCCAGCAGTAGCGGGAGCACAGATACGCAGTATTTT,CASSSGSTDTQYF
TRBJ1-3,TRBD1,.,TRBV5-4,TGTGCCAGCAGCGGAATCGGGACAGGCACCATATATTTT,CASSGIGTGTIYF
TRBJ2-3,TRBD2,.,TRBV27,TGTGCCAGCAGCCCCCTCCTAGCGGGTTACTTTGATACGCAGTATTTT,CASSPLLAGYFDTQYF
TRBJ2-5,TRBD2,.,TRBV6-5,TGTGCCAGCAGTCTAGCGGGAGTACAAGAGACCCAGTACTTC,CASSLAGVQETQYF